This T cell receptor beta chain was recovered during a study of cytotoxic CD8 clonotypes in ibrutinib-treated CLL. Study details: The patients comprised about a dozen relapsed/refractory and more than 14 treatment-naive cases, around 18 IGHV unmutated. Investigators collected response samples after a median approximately eleven months of treatment, range 6 to 36.

Library input was about 2.2 micrograms of DNA from cryopreserved PBMCs. Overall study findings and caveats: The study found baseline clonality above age-matched healthy donors, tracking circulating CD8+ T-cell counts.

Concerning this clone itself: The antigen remains unidentified.

The CDR3 spans 20 residues. V lost 0 bases to trimming and J lost 4 bases; unmatched junction nucleotides: 13. CDR1 and CDR2 (germline): LNHNV, YYDKDF (reference sequence). Here immunoSEQ multiplex PCR was the method, and the copy in TCRdb shows in-frame clones only, minus some. The profile covers approximately 160,000 clones, with roughly 88% appearing a single time and 3% taken by the ten largest. The TCR sequence derives from a human donor with chronic lymphocytic leukemia. This sample comprised PBMCs, obtained at disease progression, from a patient treated with ibrutinib. The rearrangement joins TRBV15 to TRBJ2-6; 9 bases line up with TRBD1. This CDR3 reads CATSRETGTGRFAGANVLTF. CDR3 sequence (DNA): TGTGCCACCAGCAGAGAAACCGGGACAGGGCGATTTGCGGGGGCCAACGTCCTGACTTTC.